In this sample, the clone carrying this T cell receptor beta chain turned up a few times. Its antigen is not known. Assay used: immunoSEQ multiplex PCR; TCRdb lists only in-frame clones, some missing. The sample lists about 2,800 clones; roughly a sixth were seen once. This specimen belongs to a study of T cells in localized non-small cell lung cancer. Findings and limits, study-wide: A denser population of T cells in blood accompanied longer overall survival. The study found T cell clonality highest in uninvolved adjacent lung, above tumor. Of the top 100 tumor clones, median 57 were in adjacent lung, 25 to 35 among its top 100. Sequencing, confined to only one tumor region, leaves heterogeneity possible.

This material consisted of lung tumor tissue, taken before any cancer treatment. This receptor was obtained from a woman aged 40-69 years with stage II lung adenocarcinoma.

CDR3 amino acids: CASSPLLQGFYGYTF. For the CDR3, the DNA is TGTGCCAGCAGTCCACTCCTACAGGGGTTCTATGGCTACACCTTC. The chain uses TRBV6-8 and TRBJ1-2; TRBD1 agrees at 7 bases. V lost 5 bases, J lost 4 bases, and 10 bases stayed unmatched. The length of the CDR3 is 15 residues. Germline CDR1 reads MNHGY; CDR2 reads SAAAGT.